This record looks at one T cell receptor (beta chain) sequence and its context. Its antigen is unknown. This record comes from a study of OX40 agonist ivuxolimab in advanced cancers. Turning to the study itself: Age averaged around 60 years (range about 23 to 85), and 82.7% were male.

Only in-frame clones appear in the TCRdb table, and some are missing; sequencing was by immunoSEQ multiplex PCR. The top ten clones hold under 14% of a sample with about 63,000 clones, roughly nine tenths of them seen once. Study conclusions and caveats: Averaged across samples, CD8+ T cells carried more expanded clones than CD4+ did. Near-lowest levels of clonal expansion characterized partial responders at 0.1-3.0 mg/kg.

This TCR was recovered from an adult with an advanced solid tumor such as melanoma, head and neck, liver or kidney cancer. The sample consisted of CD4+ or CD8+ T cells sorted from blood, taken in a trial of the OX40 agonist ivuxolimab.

The CDR3 loop is CASSERSRSSYEQYF. The CDR3 coding sequence is TGTGCCAGCAGTGAAAGATCGAGGAGCTCCTACGAGCAGTACTTC. The J gene is TRBJ2-7, the V gene TRBV6-1; no reliable D call. CDR3 length equals 15 residues. Germline V gene lookup returns CDR1 MNHNS and CDR2 SASEGT. Trimming stripped 2 bases from V and 0 bases from J, with 11 bases between.